This TCR beta chain was profiled in a study of CD8 T cells in ankylosing spondylitis. Notes on the study in general: Before this, some motif variants had been reported in reactive arthritis synovial fluid and blood. The authors found the disease-linked clones to be CD8+ and relatively rare in peripheral blood. As reported, disease-linked clones showed significant enrichment in matched ankylosing spondylitis synovial fluid.

The CDR3 is 16 residues long. Germline V gives CDR1 SEHNR, CDR2 FQNEAQ (reference sequence). V lost 5 bases and J lost 0; bases outside the gene matches: 8. By quantitative 5'-RACE with molecular barcodes, the TCR beta libraries were made. TCRdb reprocessed the 5' RACE reads with MiXCR, giving one entry per CDR3 protein. The repertoire holds 150,000 or so distinct CDR3 sequences, with around 32% as singletons. This clonotype is medium-sized (0.01 to 0.1%). What it binds is unknown. The clonotype was recovered from a male donor with ankylosing spondylitis. Source material: synovial fluid, either unsorted or a sorted T cell fraction (not recorded which). The chain links TRBV7-9 to TRBJ2-3; 7 positions agree with TRBD1. DNA for the CDR3: TGTGCCAGCAGCGCCCTGGGGACAGTTAGCACAGATACGCAGTATTTT. It specifies CASSALGTVSTDTQYF.